This is a list of T cell receptor beta chains from one sample in a study of blood T cells in healthy people across ages. TCRdb used MiXCR to reprocess the 5' RACE reads, holding one entry per CDR3 protein. Of more than 650,000 distinct CDR3 sequences in the sample, 22% were seen once. The sample was blood. The receptors derive from a man in his 70s in good health. Each CDR3 is given with its conserved first and last residue. Each record gives: J gene, V gene, clone size, D gene, CDR3 protein, CDR3 DNA. The D gene is left open where the match is weak. Clone size is not always given. Where it is, it says once, few, many or a class for expanded clones.

j_gene: TRBJ2-5
v_gene: TRBV30
abundance: NA
d_gene: NA
CDR3aa: CAWSVRETQYF
CDR3nt: TGTGCCTGGAGTGTACGCGAGACCCAGTACTTC

j_gene: TRBJ1-1
v_gene: TRBV5-1
abundance: NA
d_gene: NA
CDR3aa: CASSYENTEAFF
CDR3nt: TGCGCCAGCAGCTATGAGAACACTGAAGCTTTCTTT

j_gene: TRBJ2-7
v_gene: TRBV5-1
abundance: few
d_gene: NA
CDR3aa: CASSLGVRGVTSYEQYF
CDR3nt: TGCGCCAGCAGCTTGGGGGTGAGGGGCGTCACCTCCTACGAGCAGTACTTC

j_gene: TRBJ2-3
v_gene: TRBV9
abundance: NA
d_gene: TRBD2
CDR3aa: CASSVDVGGGADTQYF
CDR3nt: TGTGCCAGCAGCGTAGACGTGGGCGGGGGAGCAGATACGCAGTATTTT

j_gene: TRBJ2-7
v_gene: TRBV7-9
abundance: few
d_gene: TRBD1
CDR3aa: CASSLGGTGTYGQYF
CDR3nt: TGTGCCAGCAGCTTAGGGGGGACAGGAACCTACGGGCAGTACTTC

j_gene: TRBJ1-1
v_gene: TRBV12-3/TRBV12-4
abundance: NA
d_gene: TRBD1
CDR3aa: CASRLTTTGTTEAFF
CDR3nt: TGTGCCAGCAGGCTCACAACGACAGGGACCACTGAAGCTTTCTTT

j_gene: TRBJ1-2
v_gene: TRBV19
abundance: NA
d_gene: NA
CDR3aa: CASSWGQTFGGYTF
CDR3nt: TGTGCCAGTAGTTGGGGGCAGACCTTCGGTGGCTACACCTTC

j_gene: TRBJ2-5
v_gene: TRBV28
abundance: NA
d_gene: NA
CDR3aa: CASTAAGLLYF
CDR3nt: TGTGCCAGCACGGCGGCAGGGTTGTTATACTTC

j_gene: TRBJ1-1
v_gene: TRBV29-1
abundance: NA
d_gene: NA
CDR3aa: CSVEDIRDNTEAFF
CDR3nt: TGCAGCGTTGAAGATATCAGGGATAACACTGAAGCTTTCTTT

j_gene: TRBJ1-1
v_gene: TRBV5-1
abundance: NA
d_gene: NA
CDR3aa: CASSLEAAFTEAFF
CDR3nt: TGCGCCAGCAGCTTGGAGGCCGCCTTCACTGAAGCTTTCTTT

j_gene: TRBJ2-1
v_gene: TRBV18
abundance: NA
d_gene: TRBD1
CDR3aa: CASSPPRQGWNEQFF
CDR3nt: TGTGCCAGCTCACCACCCCGACAGGGTTGGAATGAGCAGTTCTTT

j_gene: TRBJ2-5
v_gene: TRBV18
abundance: few
d_gene: TRBD2
CDR3aa: CASSPLAGDTMETQYF
CDR3nt: TGTGCCAGCTCACCACTAGCGGGAGACACAATGGAGACCCAGTACTTC

j_gene: TRBJ1-3
v_gene: TRBV5-1
abundance: NA
d_gene: TRBD1
CDR3aa: CASSASGGTGNTIYF
CDR3nt: TGCGCCAGCAGCGCCTCAGGGGGTACTGGAAACACCATATATTTT

j_gene: TRBJ1-4
v_gene: TRBV3-1
abundance: NA
d_gene: NA
CDR3aa: CASSPATNEKLFF
CDR3nt: TGTGCCAGCAGCCCAGCAACTAATGAAAAACTGTTTTTT